This T cell receptor (beta chain) was found in a study of PD-L1 blockade in urothelial cancer. Time point given: pretreatment peripheral blood. As for this clone: Its antigen remains unknown.

Notes on the study in general: It was durable-benefit patients whose tumor-associated blood clones expanded more at 3 weeks.

This CDR3 is 13 amino acids long. Germline V gene data show CDR1 as SGHVS and CDR2 as FNYEAQ. V was clipped by 3 bases and J by 6 bases; unmatched bases: 2. Generated by immunoSEQ multiplex PCR, the TCRdb table keeps only in-frame clones and is missing some. Among some 89,000 clones, about 85% were seen once, and the ten largest hold around an eighth. This receptor was taken from a man aged 60-69 years with urothelial cancer. The source material was PBMCs, sampled around atezolizumab (anti-PD-L1) treatment. V usage is TRBV7-6 and J usage is TRBJ1-2; 9 nucleotides match TRBD1. CDR3 DNA sequence: TGTGCCAGCAGCTTGACAGGGGGACATGGCTACACCTTC. It codes for CASSLTGGHGYTF.